This T cell receptor beta chain comes out of a study of T cells in Graves' hyperthyroidism and ophthalmopathy. This clonotype was detected a few times. The TCR beta CDR3 regions underwent amplification using RNA transcripts as the source. An initial round of RT-PCR targeting the TCR CDR3 relied on the HTBI primer set. TCRdb re-called the multiplex PCR reads through MiXCR, storing one row per CDR3 protein. The sample has some 760,000 distinct CDR3 sequences; roughly 15% are singletons. The CDR3 has 12 residues. V lost 6 bases and J 5 bases, leaving 10 bases between the germline ends. Germline V CDR1 and CDR2: SNHLY, FYNNEI.

Source material: blood. V is TRBV2 and J is TRBJ2-5; D unclear. The TCR comes from a woman aged 18-35 years with Graves' hyperthyroidism. CDR3 region: CASRVVRETQYF. The CDR3, as DNA: TGTGCCAGCAGGGTAGTTCGGGAGACCCAGTACTTC. The variable domain in full, with the rest retrieved from reference TRBV2 and TRBJ2-5, is EPEVTQTPSHQVTQMGQEVILRCVPISNHLYFYWYRQILGQKVEFLVSFYNNEISEKSEIFDDQFSVERPDGSNFTLKIRSTKLEDSAMYFCASRVVRETQYFGPGTRLLVL.